These 17 T cell receptor beta chains were all obtained from the same sample, sequenced in a study of T-cell memory formation after mild COVID-19. TCRdb passed the 5' RACE reads through MiXCR, listing each CDR3 protein once. The sample has about 310,000 distinct CDR3 sequences, 15% to 20% seen once. The sequencing sample was made of PBMCs or a T cell subset sorted from them (not recorded which). Receptors were obtained from a man aged 18 to 29 who had mild COVID-19 (a few samples of this study predate the infection). Cell type and time point are not known.

This clonotype was seen a handful of times. The chain combines TRBV28 with TRBJ2-3; D unresolved. Germline V gives CDR1 MDHEN, CDR2 SYDVKM. V lost 1 base, J lost 2 bases, and 4 bases lay in between. This CDR3 spans 13 amino acids. CDR3 sequence: CASSLYATDTQYF. CDR3 coding DNA: TGTGCCAGCAGTTTATACGCCACAGATACGCAGTATTTT.

In its sample, this clonotype was seen many times. This sequence joins TRBV4-1 and TRBJ1-5, with D tentatively TRBD1 (6 bases). Trimming took 3 bases from V and 4 from J, leaving 13 bases between them. From germline, CDR1 is MGHRA and CDR2 YSYEKL. The CDR3 contains 15 residues. The CDR3 bases are TGCGCCAGCAGCCAGGGGGCCAGCGCTAATCAGCCCCAGCATTTT. Its protein product is CASSQGASANQPQHF.

The V call is TRBV5-1, the J call TRBJ2-2, with D hard to call. Germline V gives CDR1 SGHRS, CDR2 YFSETQ. With 2 bases removed from V and 0 bases from J, the gap between germline ends came to 8 bases. The CDR3 sequence is 15 residues long. CDR3 nucleotides: TGCGCCAGCAGCTTCGGCAGCGCGAACACCGGGGAGCTGTTTTTT. Translating it yields CASSFGSANTGELFF.

The chain employs TRBV7-9 and TRBJ2-2; D is unclear. CDR3 length: 10 residues. The V end lost 2 bases, the J end lost 9 bases, and 1 base lay between the germline ends. Germline V gene lookup returns CDR1 SEHNR and CDR2 FQNEAQ (reference sequence). CDR3: CASSLWELFF. For the CDR3, the DNA is TGTGCCAGCAGCTTATGGGAGCTGTTTTTT. The variable domain in full, completed from reference TRBV7-9 and TRBJ2-2, reads DTGVSQNPRHKITKRGQNVTFRCDPISEHNRLYWYRQTLGQGPEFLTYFQNEAQLEKSRLLSDRFSAERPKGSFSTLEIQRTEQGDSAMYLCASSLWELFFGEGSRLTVL.

This clonotype came up a few times. This rearrangement joins TRBV20-1 to TRBJ1-5, with D unclear. With 0 bases removed from V and 6 bases from J, the gap between germline ends came to 15 bases. CDR1 is DFQATT and CDR2 is SNEGSKA in the germline V gene (reference sequence). The CDR3 has 15 amino acids. Here the CDR3 reads CSARDRQRAGQPQHF. CDR3 sequence (DNA): TGCAGTGCTAGAGATCGTCAGCGCGCGGGTCAGCCCCAGCATTTT.

This clonotype appeared a few times. CDR3 in DNA: TGTGCCAGCAGCTTGACGGGACTCAGGGTAGAGACCCAGTACTTC. Translation: CASSLTGLRVETQYF. The gene calls are TRBV7-2 and TRBJ2-5; D is possibly TRBD2 (6 bases). V was pared by 3 bases and J by 4 bases, with 15 bases between. The length of the CDR3 is 15 residues. Germline V CDR1 and CDR2: SGHTA, FQGNSA. Filled out from reference TRBV7-2 and TRBJ2-5, the complete variable domain reads GAGVSQSPSNKVTEKGKDVELRCDPISGHTALYWYRQSLGQGLEFLIYFQGNSAPDKSGLPSDRFSAERTGGSVSTLTIQRTQQEDSAVYLCASSLTGLRVETQYFGPGTRLLVL.

This clonotype was found a few times. The V and J genes are TRBV12-3 or TRBV12-4 and TRBJ2-5; D is perhaps TRBD1 (5 bases). V was shortened by 6 bases and J by 1 base, with 12 bases between the two germline ends. CDR3 size: 14 residues. The CDR3 DNA is TGTGCCAGCAGGGCATCGACAGTCCAAGAGACCCAGTACTTC. Translating it yields CASRASTVQETQYF.

V usage is TRBV6-6 and J usage is TRBJ1-2, with D hard to call. Germline V gene lookup returns CDR1 MNHNY and CDR2 SVGAGI (reference sequence). This CDR3 spans 12 amino acids. Trimming took off 4 bases at V and 5 bases at J, with 8 bases between the two ends. This CDR3 reads CASSSPQYGYTF. The CDR3, as DNA: TGTGCCAGCAGTTCGCCGCAATATGGCTACACCTTC.

Only a few counts were recorded for this clonotype. The V gene is TRBV7-9, the J gene TRBJ1-4; D gene ambiguous. CDR1 and CDR2 (germline): SEHNR, FQNEAQ (reference sequence). The CDR3 spans 16 residues. The germline V and J ends were trimmed by 7 bases and 5 bases, with 20 bases remaining between them. The CDR3: CASKTVTAYLNEKLFF. For the CDR3, the DNA is TGTGCCAGCAAGACGGTTACGGCTTATCTAAATGAAAAACTGTTTTTT. The entire variable domain, with the rest obtained from reference TRBV7-9 and TRBJ1-4, is as follows: DTGVSQNPRHKITKRGQNVTFRCDPISEHNRLYWYRQTLGQGPEFLTYFQNEAQLEKSRLLSDRFSAERPKGSFSTLEIQRTEQGDSAMYLCASKTVTAYLNEKLFFGSGTQLSVL.

This chain links TRBV28 with TRBJ1-1, with D possibly being TRBD1 (6 bases). This CDR3 contains 14 residues. V was pared by 8 bases and J by 5 bases, with 18 bases between. The V gene's germline CDR1 is MDHEN and CDR2 SYDVKM. CDR3 coding DNA: TGTGCCAGCGCCACCGGGGGGGGCGGGACTGAAGCTTTCTTT. Encoded protein: CASATGGGGTEAFF.

This clonotype showed up many times. The chain joins TRBV10-1 to TRBJ2-3; D is unclear. This CDR3 contains 14 residues. The ends were cut back, 3 bases at V and 0 bases at J, with 7 bases in the middle. Germline V CDR1 and CDR2: WNHNN, SYGVQD (reference sequence). For the CDR3, the DNA is TGCGCCAGCAGTGAAGCTAGGAGCACAGATACGCAGTATTTT. Encoded protein: CASSEARSTDTQYF.

This chain links TRBV20-1 with TRBJ2-5, with D uncertain. In germline, CDR1 is DFQATT, CDR2 SNEGSKA (reference sequence). The V end was cut by 3 bases, the J end by 4 bases, with 12 bases between. The CDR3 has 13 residues. The CDR3 sequence: CSASLSGRETQYF. CDR3 coding DNA: TGCAGTGCTAGTCTTTCCGGAAGAGAGACCCAGTACTTC.

The J gene is TRBJ1-2, the V gene TRBV4-2, with D uncertain. The CDR3 runs 17 residues. V lost 3 bases, J lost 2 bases, and 19 bases lay in between. The germline gives CDR1 LGHNA, CDR2 YNFKEQ. CDR3 coding DNA: TGTGCCAGCAGCCAGGGAGGTAACGGTGGGGTAAACTATGGCTACACCTTC. Translation gives CASSQGGNGGVNYGYTF.

The chain is built from TRBV19 and TRBJ1-5; D gene ambiguous. Germline lookup yields CDR1 LNHDA and CDR2 SQIVND (reference sequence). V lost 7 bases and J lost 6, with 13 bases in between. The CDR3 is 13 residues long. CDR3 residues: CASTGSMVQPQHF. The DNA for the CDR3 is TGTGCCAGTACTGGTTCTATGGTTCAGCCCCAGCATTTT.

This clonotype has more than one count but fewer than ten. The J gene is TRBJ2-3, the V gene TRBV7-8; D possibly matches TRBD1 or TRBD2 (5 bases each). Looked up from germline, CDR1 is SGHVS and CDR2 is FQNEAQ. This CDR3 is built from 14 residues. V shed 5 bases and J shed 6 bases, with 15 bases lying between them. Written as DNA, the CDR3 is TGTGCCAGCAGCCCGCTTGATGGGGACGATACGCAGTATTTT. It translates to CASSPLDGDDTQYF.

This clonotype was counted only a few times. The V call is TRBV7-2, the J call TRBJ2-1, with 9 nucleotides matching TRBD1. The V and J ends lost 2 bases and 12 bases, in that order; junction bases with no gene match: 14. This CDR3 spans 16 amino acids. Germline CDR1 and CDR2: SGHTA and FQGNSA. CDR3 in amino acids: CASSLIGTGPLRGQFF. The CDR3 nucleotides read TGTGCCAGCAGCTTAATCGGGACAGGGCCTTTAAGGGGGCAGTTCTTC.

The gene calls are TRBV12-3 or TRBV12-4 and TRBJ2-5; 10 nucleotides agree with TRBD2. The V and J ends lost 6 bases and 1 base, in that order; junction bases with no gene match: 5. CDR3 length: 15 residues. The CDR3 DNA is TGTGCCAGCAGGGGGACTAGCGACCCCCAAGAGACCCAGTACTTC. Its protein is CASRGTSDPQETQYF.